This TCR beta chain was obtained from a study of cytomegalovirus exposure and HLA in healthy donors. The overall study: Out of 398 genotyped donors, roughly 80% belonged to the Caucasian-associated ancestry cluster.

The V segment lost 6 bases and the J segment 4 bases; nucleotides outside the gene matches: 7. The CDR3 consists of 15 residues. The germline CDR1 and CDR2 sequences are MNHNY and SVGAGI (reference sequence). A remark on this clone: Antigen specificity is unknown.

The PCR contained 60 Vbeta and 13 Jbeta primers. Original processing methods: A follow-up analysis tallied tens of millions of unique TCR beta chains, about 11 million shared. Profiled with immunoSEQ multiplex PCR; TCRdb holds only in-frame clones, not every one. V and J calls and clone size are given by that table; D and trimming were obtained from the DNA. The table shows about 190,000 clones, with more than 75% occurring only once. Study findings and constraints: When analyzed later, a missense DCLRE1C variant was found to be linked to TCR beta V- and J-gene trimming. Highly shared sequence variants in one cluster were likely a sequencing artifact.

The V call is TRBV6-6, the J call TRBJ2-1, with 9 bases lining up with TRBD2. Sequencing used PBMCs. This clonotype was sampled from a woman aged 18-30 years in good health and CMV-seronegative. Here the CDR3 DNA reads TGTGCCAGCAGCCCGGGGGCGGGGGGGTACAATGAGCAGTTCTTC. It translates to CASSPGAGGYNEQFF.